Listed here are 32 T cell receptor beta chains from one sample, sequenced in a study of cytomegalovirus exposure and HLA in healthy donors. PCR involved 60 Vbeta and 13 Jbeta primers. The table came from immunoSEQ multiplex PCR; TCRdb's copy has only in-frame clones and leaves some out. Its table lists roughly 70,000 clones. Sequencing was performed on PBMCs. The receptor set was obtained from a man in his forties in good health and CMV-seronegative.

V gene TRBV6-5 combines with J gene TRBJ1-3; tentatively, D is TRBD1 (5 bases). CDR3 size: 16 residues. V was clipped by 2 bases and J by 0 bases, with 11 bases between them. Germline V lookup: CDR1 MNHEY, CDR2 SVGAGI. The CDR3, as DNA: TGTGCCAGCAGTTACAGGGGCCGCGGCTCTGGAAACACCATATATTTT. It is translated as CASSYRGRGSGNTIYF.

The chain recombines TRBV11-2 with TRBJ2-3; a possible D gene is TRBD1 (5 bases). V gave up 5 bases and J gave up 2 bases, with 11 bases separating them. CDR3 length equals 14 residues. The germline V gene has CDR1 SGHAT and CDR2 FQNNGV. CDR3 nucleotide sequence: TGTGCCAGCAGCACAGACAGCTACACAGATACGCAGTATTTT. It specifies CASSTDSYTDTQYF.

V usage is TRBV29-1 and J usage is TRBJ1-1; D may be TRBD1 (5 bases). CDR3 length: 13 amino acids. The germline V gene has CDR1 SQVTM and CDR2 ANQGSEA. Trimming left V 7 bases short and J 5 bases short, with 17 bases between. CDR3 region: CSAQGVGRTEAFF. CDR3 sequence (DNA): TGCAGCGCGCAAGGGGTGGGAAGGACTGAAGCTTTCTTT. Full variable domain (rest looked up from reference TRBV29-1 and TRBJ1-1): SAVISQKPSRDICQRGTSLTIQCQVDSQVTMMFWYRQQPGQSLTLIATANQGSEATYESGFVIDKFPISRPNLTFSTLTVSNMSPEDSSIYLCSAQGVGRTEAFFGQGTRLTVV.

The rearrangement uses TRBV19 and TRBJ2-1; 8 positions agree with TRBD2. V gave up 5 bases and J gave up 9 bases; unmatched junction bases: 12. This CDR3 is built from 15 residues. CDR1 is LNHDA, CDR2 SQIVND, per germline (reference sequence). The CDR3: CASSLNRGGFGEQFF. The CDR3 coding sequence is TGTGCCAGTAGTCTAAATCGGGGGGGCTTCGGTGAGCAGTTCTTC. The full variable domain, its missing parts supplied by reference TRBV19 and TRBJ2-1, is DGGITQSPKYLFRKEGQNVTLSCEQNLNHDAMYWYRQDPGQGLRLIYYSQIVNDFQKGDIAEGYSVSREKKESFPLTVTSAQKNPTAFYLCASSLNRGGFGEQFFGPGTRLTVL.

The V gene is TRBV28, the J gene TRBJ1-5, with 8 bases lining up with TRBD1. The CDR3 covers 16 residues. V lost 4 bases to trimming and J lost 2 bases; unmatched junction nucleotides: 7. Germline values: CDR1 MDHEN, CDR2 SYDVKM. The CDR3 loop reads CASSSYGTGGNQPQHF. The CDR3 nucleotides are TGTGCCAGCAGTTCATACGGGACAGGAGGCAATCAGCCCCAGCATTTT.

The rearrangement joins TRBV29-1 to TRBJ2-1, with TRBD2 identical over 7 bases. Germline V gives CDR1 SQVTM, CDR2 ANQGSEA. The CDR3 loop spans 14 amino acids. J was trimmed by 2 bases and V by 7 bases; bases with no gene match: 8. The CDR3 DNA sequence: TGCAGCGCCCCGGGGGGTCGCCCCTACAATGAGCAGTTCTTC. Translated, it gives CSAPGGRPYNEQFF.

The rearrangement uses TRBV19 and TRBJ1-1; TRBD1 aligns across 7 bases. Per the germline V gene, CDR1 is LNHDA and CDR2 is SQIVND (reference sequence). The CDR3 runs 13 residues. After removal of 3 bases from V and 7 bases from J, the junction contained 5 bases not matched to a gene. The CDR3: CASSIRQGNEAFF. CDR3 sequence (DNA): TGTGCCAGTAGTATTAGACAGGGCAATGAAGCTTTCTTT.

This chain connects TRBV9 to TRBJ2-3; TRBD2 might be the D (6 bases). The CDR3 is made up of 17 amino acids. Germline-derived CDR1 and CDR2 are SGDLS and YYNGEE. The germline V and J ends were trimmed by 0 bases and 2 bases, with 16 bases remaining between them. CDR3 loop: CASSVGAVGGDTDTQYF. In DNA, the CDR3 is TGTGCCAGCAGCGTAGGAGCCGTGGGGGGAGACACAGATACGCAGTATTTT.

The V gene is TRBV2, the J gene TRBJ2-7, with D possibly being TRBD2 (6 bases). This CDR3 is built from 14 residues. From germline, CDR1 is SNHLY and CDR2 FYNNEI. Deletions cut 9 bases from V and 0 bases from J, with 15 bases between. The CDR3 protein is CARTARRDSYEQYF. The DNA for the CDR3 is TGTGCCAGGACGGCGCGGCGGGACTCCTACGAGCAGTACTTC.

The gene calls are TRBV30 and TRBJ1-2, with 7 bases that match TRBD1. Trimming at V came to 4 bases and at J to 4 bases, leaving 9 bases not matched to a gene. Looked up from germline, CDR1 is GTSNPN and CDR2 is SVGIG (reference sequence). The CDR3 contains 14 residues. The CDR3: CAWTGGRKGYGYTF. The CDR3 nucleotides are TGTGCCTGGACAGGGGGAAGGAAAGGCTATGGCTACACCTTC.

The chain links TRBV5-4 to TRBJ2-2, with D uncertain. The germline gives CDR1 SGHNT, CDR2 YYREEE (reference sequence). CDR3 length: 15 amino acids. Trimming removed 0 bases from V and 6 bases from J, with 12 bases in between. Here the CDR3 DNA reads TGTGCCAGCAGCTTGGACCCACTCCAATCCGGGGAGCTGTTTTTT. It translates to CASSLDPLQSGELFF. Supplemented by reference TRBV5-4 and TRBJ2-2, the full variable domain reads ETGVTQSPTHLIKTRGQQVTLRCSSQSGHNTVSWYQQALGQGPQFIFQYYREEENGRGNFPPRFSGLQFPNYSSELNVNALELDDSALYLCASSLDPLQSGELFFGEGSRLTVL.

V and J are TRBV11-2 and TRBJ2-5, with D maybe TRBD2 (5 bases). The CDR3 sequence is 11 residues long. Germline V gene data show CDR1 as SGHAT and CDR2 as FQNNGV. V was shortened by 5 bases and J by 5 bases, with 6 bases between the two germline ends. CDR3 in amino acids: CASSPGETQYF. Written as DNA, the CDR3 is TGTGCCAGCAGCCCGGGGGAGACCCAGTACTTC.

V usage is TRBV4-2 and J usage is TRBJ1-5, with 11 bases fitting TRBD1. The CDR3 runs to 16 residues. CDR1 and CDR2 (germline): LGHNA, YNFKEQ. Trimming removed 1 base from V and 5 bases from J; junction bases left unmatched: 4. The CDR3 region is CASSQGGTGGDQPQHF. CDR3 bases: TGTGCCAGCAGCCAAGGGGGGACAGGGGGAGATCAGCCCCAGCATTTT.

J is TRBJ1-2 and V is TRBV5-1; 7 nucleotides match TRBD1. This CDR3 contains 16 residues. The germline CDR1 and CDR2 sequences are SGHRS and YFSETQ. V lost 3 bases, J lost 1 base, and 9 bases stayed unmatched. The CDR3 bases are TGCGCCAGCAGCTGGACCGGGACAGCTAGTAACTATGGCTACACCTTC. Translating gives CASSWTGTASNYGYTF. The whole variable domain, remainder taken from reference TRBV5-1 and TRBJ1-2, is KAGVTQTPRYLIKTRGQQVTLSCSPISGHRSVSWYQQTPGQGLQFLFEYFSETQRNKGNFPGRFSGRQFSNSRSEMNVSTLELGDSALYLCASSWTGTASNYGYTFGSGTRLTVV.

V and J are TRBV30 and TRBJ1-1; 9 bases are a match to TRBD1. J was trimmed by 1 base and V by 1 base; bases with no gene match: 4. The CDR3 loop spans 15 amino acids. Germline CDR1 and CDR2: GTSNPN and SVGIG (reference sequence). CDR3 sequence reads: CAWSALGQGNTEAFF. The CDR3 region has the DNA TGTGCCTGGAGTGCTCTGGGACAGGGGAACACTGAAGCTTTCTTT. Based on the CDR3 plus reference TRBV30 and TRBJ1-1, the full variable domain is SQTIHQWPATLVQPVGSPLSLECTVEGTSNPNLYWYRQAAGRGLQLLFYSVGIGQISSEVPQNLSASRPQDRQFILSSKKLLLSDSGFYLCAWSALGQGNTEAFFGQGTRLTVV.

The chain couples TRBV5-1 to TRBJ2-5, with 15 nucleotides matching TRBD2. Germline V gives CDR1 SGHRS, CDR2 YFSETQ. The CDR3 sequence is 16 residues long. With V trimmed by 4 bases and J by 2 bases, 3 bases remained unmatched. This chain's CDR3 is CASSQGLAGGQETQYF. CDR3 bases: TGCGCCAGCAGCCAGGGACTAGCGGGGGGTCAAGAGACCCAGTACTTC. Full variable domain (missing parts from reference TRBV5-1 and TRBJ2-5): KAGVTQTPRYLIKTRGQQVTLSCSPISGHRSVSWYQQTPGQGLQFLFEYFSETQRNKGNFPGRFSGRQFSNSRSEMNVSTLELGDSALYLCASSQGLAGGQETQYFGPGTRLLVL.

The V and J genes are TRBV4-2 and TRBJ2-1; D may be TRBD2 (5 bases). This CDR3 spans 16 amino acids. Trimming shortened V by 0 bases and J by 8 bases, and 17 bases separated the two germline ends. CDR1 is LGHNA and CDR2 is YNFKEQ in the germline V gene. The CDR3 is CASSQEASFVLYEQFF. The CDR3 bases are TGTGCCAGCAGCCAAGAGGCTAGCTTCGTTCTCTATGAGCAGTTCTTC.

The chain joins TRBV5-4 to TRBJ2-2; 8 bases align to TRBD2. This CDR3 is built from 14 residues. The V gene's germline CDR1 is SGHNT and CDR2 YYREEE (reference sequence). Losses at the gene ends were 4 bases for V and 4 bases for J; bases not matched to a gene: 3. In nucleotides, the CDR3 is TGTGCCAGCAGCGTCAGCGGGGGCACCGGGGAGCTGTTTTTT. Translated: CASSVSGGTGELFF.

The chain uses TRBV5-1 and TRBJ2-3; a weak D match, TRBD2 (5 bases). CDR1 is SGHRS, CDR2 YFSETQ, per germline. Trimming removed 3 bases from V and 1 base from J, with 6 bases in between. This CDR3 has 13 amino acids. CDR3 loop: CASSSGGTDTQYF. CDR3 nucleotides: TGCGCCAGCAGCTCCGGGGGCACAGATACGCAGTATTTT.

The rearrangement uses TRBV23-1 and TRBJ1-1, with 7 bases identical to TRBD1. TRBV23-1 has ORF status, its function being uncertain. J gave up 7 bases and V 1 base, and 12 bases lay outside the gene matches. There are 16 residues in the CDR3. The CDR3 here is CASSQLTGAAGGEAFF. CDR3 sequence (DNA): TGCGCCAGCAGTCAATTAACAGGGGCCGCTGGGGGTGAAGCTTTCTTT.

The chain employs TRBV30 and TRBJ1-5; TRBD1 is a possible D gene (5 bases). Trimming removed 2 bases from V and 7 bases from J, with 12 bases in between. The CDR3 length is 13 residues. The germline V gene encodes CDR1 GTSNPN and CDR2 SVGIG (reference sequence). The chain's CDR3 is CAWSRTGGQPQHF. Written as DNA, the CDR3 is TGTGCCTGGAGTCGTACAGGAGGGCAGCCCCAGCATTTT.

The chain couples TRBV7-8 to TRBJ2-5, with TRBD2 as a possible D gene (5 bases). Germline values: CDR1 SGHVS, CDR2 FQNEAQ. The V and J ends lost 1 base and 1 base respectively, with 7 bases between them. This CDR3 spans 14 amino acids. The CDR3 spells CASSLGTLQETQYF. The CDR3 nucleotides read TGTGCCAGCAGCTTAGGGACTCTCCAAGAGACCCAGTACTTC.

As concerns this clone: At one of its ends the junction is not consistent with the germline gene, which may arise from a read error. The chain uses TRBV7-7 and TRBJ2-5, with D possibly TRBD2 on 7 matching bases. Per the germline V gene, CDR1 is SSHAT and CDR2 is FNYEAQ (reference sequence). The CDR3 has 15 residues. The DNA of the CDR3 is TGTGCTAGCAGCCACGAGGGGGGGGGTCAAGAGACCCAGTACTTC. As protein: CASSHEGGGQETQYF.

The DNA of the CDR3 is TGTGCCAGTAGTATTTGGGGCGGGATGAGCTCCTACGAGCAGTACTTC. Its translation is CASSIWGGMSSYEQYF. The chain recombines TRBV19 with TRBJ2-7, with D perhaps matching TRBD2 (6 bases). Between the trimmed V and J ends, which lost 3 bases and 0 bases, there was a span of 15 bases. The CDR3 spans 16 residues. Germline V gene sequence: CDR1 LNHDA, CDR2 SQIVND (reference sequence).

The chain recombines TRBV6-1 with TRBJ1-4; D is possibly TRBD1 (5 bases). CDR3 length: 18 amino acids. CDR1 MNHNS and CDR2 SASEGT come from the germline V gene. The V end was cut by 4 bases, the J end by 0 bases, with 18 bases between. CDR3: CASSGGRTSASTNEKLFF. CDR3 nucleotides: TGTGCCAGCAGTGGGGGCAGGACCTCTGCTTCAACTAATGAAAAACTGTTTTTT.

V usage is TRBV6-1 and J usage is TRBJ1-5, with TRBD1 as a possible D gene (5 bases). This CDR3 has 15 amino acids. Looked up from germline, CDR1 is MNHNS and CDR2 is SASEGT. Trimming took 3 bases from V and 9 from J, leaving 18 bases between them. CDR3 in amino acids: CASSDFPGSVAPQHF. Written as DNA, the CDR3 is TGTGCCAGCAGTGACTTTCCAGGGTCGGTCGCGCCCCAGCATTTT.

The chain uses TRBV18 and TRBJ2-3; 7 nucleotides line up with TRBD1. Unmatched junction bases numbered 8, after V lost 3 bases and J lost 2 bases. Germline loops: CDR1 KGHSH, CDR2 LQKENI. This CDR3 contains 16 residues. Written as DNA, the CDR3 is TGTGCCAGCTCACCCACCTCAGGGACAGCCACAGATACGCAGTATTTT. It is translated as CASSPTSGTATDTQYF.

The J gene is TRBJ2-2, the V gene TRBV5-5; 11 nucleotides align to TRBD1. The germline gives CDR1 SGHKS, CDR2 YYEKEE (reference sequence). The V segment lost 4 bases and the J segment 6 bases; nucleotides outside the gene matches: 5. CDR3 length: 15 residues. CDR3 residues: CASSAGTGGPGELFF. As DNA, the CDR3 is TGTGCCAGCAGCGCAGGGACAGGGGGGCCCGGGGAGCTGTTTTTT.

The CDR3 nucleotides read TGTGCCAGTAGTATTAGGGGTGTGGGACAGGCAACCTACGAGCAGTACTTC. This codes for CASSIRGVGQATYEQYF. The rearrangement joins TRBV19 to TRBJ2-7, with 8 nucleotides matching TRBD1. The CDR3 spans 17 residues. The V and J ends lost 3 bases and 2 bases, in that order; junction bases with no gene match: 12. Germline V gene lookup returns CDR1 LNHDA and CDR2 SQIVND (reference sequence).

The chain's CDR3 is CASSLSGGTAFF. CDR3 bases: TGTGCCAGCAGCTTATCGGGAGGGACGGCTTTCTTT. The J gene is TRBJ1-1, the V gene TRBV7-2, with D possibly TRBD1 on 5 matching bases. The CDR3 has 12 residues. Germline V lookup: CDR1 SGHTA, CDR2 FQGNSA. Deletions cut 2 bases from V and 11 bases from J, with 12 bases between.

The V call is TRBV5-4, the J call TRBJ2-1; 7 bases agree with TRBD2. J lost 1 base, V lost 4 bases, and 8 bases had no gene match. CDR1 is SGHNT and CDR2 is YYREEE in the germline V gene (reference sequence). This CDR3 has 16 residues. The CDR3 loop reads CASSLALSGSYNEQFF. Here the CDR3 DNA reads TGTGCCAGCAGCCTCGCCCTTAGCGGGTCCTACAATGAGCAGTTCTTC.

The CDR3 loop reads CASSPEGGTEKLFF. The CDR3 bases are TGTGCCAGCAGCCCCGAGGGGGGGACTGAAAAACTGTTTTTT. The chain joins TRBV9 to TRBJ1-4, with a weak D call TRBD1 (6 bases). The CDR3 sequence is 14 residues long. V was pared by 4 bases and J by 7 bases, with 14 bases between. Germline V gene lookup returns CDR1 SGDLS and CDR2 YYNGEE.